The text below deals with one TCR beta chain. Its antigen is unidentified. The data stem from a study of shared clonotypes between healthy human individuals. TCRdb keeps only in-frame clones here, not all; method: immunoSEQ multiplex PCR. The sample has about 380,000 clones; 95% to 97% are singletons. Germline CDR1 is SGHRS and CDR2 is YFSETQ. This CDR3 region has 14 residues. Trimming took 6 bases from V and 2 from J, leaving 14 bases between them. Study-level points and caveats: Naive subsets usually exceeded memory subsets in estimated richness. Non-shared clonotypes had lower generation probabilities than clonotypes shared by all four sorted-subset donors. A handful of donors showed sharing of about 4.8% of naive CD4 clonotypes.

This receptor was obtained from a man aged 30 to 39 in good health. Input material: memory CD8+ T cells sorted from blood. The sample's subset: CD45RO+ cells pooled with CCR7-negative TemRA cells. This chain joins TRBV5-1 and TRBJ1-1; D remains unclear. CDR3 nucleotides: TGCGCCAGCATCCCCTCGGGAGGAAACACTGAAGCTTTCTTT. It translates to CASIPSGGNTEAFF. The full variable domain, completed using reference TRBV5-1 and TRBJ1-1, is KAGVTQTPRYLIKTRGQQVTLSCSPISGHRSVSWYQQTPGQGLQFLFEYFSETQRNKGNFPGRFSGRQFSNSRSEMNVSTLELGDSALYLCASIPSGGNTEAFFGQGTRLTVV.